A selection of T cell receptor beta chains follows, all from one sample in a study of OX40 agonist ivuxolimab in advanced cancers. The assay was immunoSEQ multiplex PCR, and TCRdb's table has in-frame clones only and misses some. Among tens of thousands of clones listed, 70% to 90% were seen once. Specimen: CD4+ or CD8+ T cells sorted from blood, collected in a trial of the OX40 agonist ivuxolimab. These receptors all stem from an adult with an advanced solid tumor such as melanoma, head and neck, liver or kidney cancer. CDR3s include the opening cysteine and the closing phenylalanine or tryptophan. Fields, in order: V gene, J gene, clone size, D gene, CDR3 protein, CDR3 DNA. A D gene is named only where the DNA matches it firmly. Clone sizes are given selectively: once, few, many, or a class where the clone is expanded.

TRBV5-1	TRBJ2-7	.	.	CASSLGREYEQYF	TGCGCCAGCAGCTTGGGACGCGAGTACGAGCAGTACTTC
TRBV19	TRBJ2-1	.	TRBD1	CASSTARQGRLNEQFF	TGTGCCAGTAGTACCGCAAGACAGGGCAGATTGAATGAGCAGTTCTTC
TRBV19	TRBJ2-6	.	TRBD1	CASSRGQGATGANVLTF	TGTGCCAGTAGTCGGGGACAGGGGGCAACTGGGGCCAACGTCCTGACTTTC
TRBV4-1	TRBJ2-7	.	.	CASRTGIQGLGEQYF	TGCGCCAGCAGGACAGGAATTCAGGGCCTTGGGGAGCAGTACTTC
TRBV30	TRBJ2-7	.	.	CAWSVISLRQYF	TGTGCCTGGAGTGTAATCAGTCTAAGGCAGTACTTC
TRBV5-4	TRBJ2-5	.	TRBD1	CASSTAGTGEETQYF	TGTGCCAGCAGCACGGCCGGGACAGGGGAAGAGACCCAGTACTTC
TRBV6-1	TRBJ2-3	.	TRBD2	CASSGASRGADTQYF	TGTGCCAGCAGTGGGGCTAGCCGGGGGGCAGATACGCAGTATTTT
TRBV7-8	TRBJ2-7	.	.	CASSFEGVGDEQYF	TGTGCCAGCAGCTTCGAGGGAGTGGGTGACGAGCAGTACTTC
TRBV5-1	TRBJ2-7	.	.	CASSFTSAQFYEQYF	TGCGCCAGCAGCTTCACCTCGGCCCAATTCTACGAGCAGTACTTC
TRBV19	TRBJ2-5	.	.	CASSSPGGIRETQYF	TGTGCCAGTAGTTCCCCGGGCGGGATAAGGGAGACCCAGTACTTC
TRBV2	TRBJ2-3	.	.	CASTYLGGGPDTQYF	TGTGCCAGCACCTACCTTGGGGGAGGTCCAGATACGCAGTATTTT
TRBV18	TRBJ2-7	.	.	CASSPLGRNSEQYF	TGTGCCAGCTCACCTCTGGGCAGGAACTCCGAGCAGTACTTC
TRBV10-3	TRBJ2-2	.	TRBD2	CAIGGLATTGELFF	TGTGCCATCGGGGGACTAGCAACCACCGGGGAGCTGTTTTTT
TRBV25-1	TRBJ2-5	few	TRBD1	CASRVTGQETQYF	TGTGCCAGCAGGGTGACAGGGCAAGAGACCCAGTACTTC
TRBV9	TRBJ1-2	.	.	CASSVANYGYTF	TGTGCCAGCAGCGTGGCTAACTATGGCTACACCTTC
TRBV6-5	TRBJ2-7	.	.	CASREVADPLREQYF	TGTGCCAGTAGGGAGGTAGCGGACCCCCTACGCGAGCAGTACTTC
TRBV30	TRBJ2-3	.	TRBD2	CAWSPGRARDTQYF	TGTGCCTGGAGTCCCGGGAGGGCCAGAGATACGCAGTATTTT
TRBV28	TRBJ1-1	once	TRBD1	CASSLVGEGARAFF	TGTGCCAGCAGTTTAGTGGGTGAGGGGGCACGAGCTTTCTTT
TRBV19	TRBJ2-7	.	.	CASSTTGSYEQYF	TGTGCCAGTAGTACTACAGGATCCTACGAGCAGTACTTC
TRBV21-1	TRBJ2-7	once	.	CASSKPSEEQYF	TGTGCCAGCAGCAAACCGTCGGAGGAGCAGTACTTC
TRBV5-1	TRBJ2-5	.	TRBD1	CASSWTGWETQYF	TGCGCCAGCAGCTGGACAGGGTGGGAGACCCAGTACTTC
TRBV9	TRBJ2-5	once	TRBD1	CASSRTGEQETQYF	TGTGCCAGCAGTCGGACAGGGGAGCAAGAGACCCAGTACTTC
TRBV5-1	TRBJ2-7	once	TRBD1	CASSGTGGGYEQYF	TGCGCCAGCAGCGGGACAGGGGGCGGGTACGAGCAGTACTTC
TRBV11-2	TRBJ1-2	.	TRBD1	CASSQGTGGQGYTF	TGTGCCAGCAGCCAGGGGACAGGGGGCCAAGGCTACACCTTC
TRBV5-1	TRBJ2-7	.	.	CASSLGGVSYEQYF	TGCGCCAGCAGCTTGGGAGGGGTATCCTACGAGCAGTACTTC
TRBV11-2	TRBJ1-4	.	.	CASSEAATNEKLFF	TGTGCCAGCAGTGAAGCTGCAACTAATGAAAAACTGTTTTTT
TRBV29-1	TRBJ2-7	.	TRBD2	CSVGGAGGGPLYEQYF	TGCAGCGTTGGGGGTGCGGGGGGCGGACCCTTATACGAGCAGTACTTC
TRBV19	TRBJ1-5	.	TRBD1	CASSLSGGKQPQHF	TGTGCCAGTAGTCTATCAGGGGGCAAACAGCCCCAGCATTTT
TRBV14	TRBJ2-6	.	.	CASSQDRGGANVLTF	TGTGCCAGCAGCCAAGACAGGGGTGGGGCCAACGTCCTGACTTTC
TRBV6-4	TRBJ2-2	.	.	CASGQQGSGELFF	TGTGCCAGCGGACAACAGGGATCCGGGGAGCTGTTTTTT
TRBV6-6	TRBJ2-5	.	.	CASMEGADGTQYF	TGTGCCAGCATGGAGGGAGCGGATGGGACCCAGTACTTC
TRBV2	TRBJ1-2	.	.	CASRPAVANYGYTF	TGTGCCAGCAGGCCCGCGGTAGCTAACTATGGCTACACCTTC